This T cell receptor beta chain was profiled in a study of T cell responses to AZD1222 COVID-19 vaccine. General study results and limits: There were vaccine-associated CD4 TCRs across spike, dominant at 160-218 and 743-854.

Using immunoSEQ multiplex PCR, the repertoire was profiled, and TCRdb retains in-frame clones only, with some absent. The table records roughly 150,000 clones, about 85% of them present only once. CDR3 length equals 14 residues. Trimming cost V 0 bases and J 2 bases, with 5 bases left between them. CDR1 and CDR2 from the germline V gene are SGHRS and YFSETQ. Comments on this clone: Its specificity is not known.

The sequence was obtained from an adult who had recovered from COVID-19. This chain uses TRBV5-1 with TRBJ2-2; no firm D call. The starting material was peripheral blood, obtained after recovery from COVID-19. The CDR3, as DNA: TGCGCCAGCAGCTTGGTAGCCAACACCGGGGAGCTGTTTTTT. Protein product: CASSLVANTGELFF.